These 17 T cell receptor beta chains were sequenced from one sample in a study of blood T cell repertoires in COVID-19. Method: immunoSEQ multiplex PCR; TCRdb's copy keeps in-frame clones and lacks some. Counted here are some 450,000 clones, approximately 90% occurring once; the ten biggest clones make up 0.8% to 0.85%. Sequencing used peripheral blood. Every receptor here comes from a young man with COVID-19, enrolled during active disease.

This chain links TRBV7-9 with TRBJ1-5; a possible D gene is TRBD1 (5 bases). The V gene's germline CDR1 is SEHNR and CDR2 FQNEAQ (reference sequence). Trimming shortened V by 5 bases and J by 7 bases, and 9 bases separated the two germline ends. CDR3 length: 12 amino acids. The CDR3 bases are TGTGCCAGCAGCCAGGGCGGCCAGCCCCAGCATTTT. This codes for CASSQGGQPQHF.

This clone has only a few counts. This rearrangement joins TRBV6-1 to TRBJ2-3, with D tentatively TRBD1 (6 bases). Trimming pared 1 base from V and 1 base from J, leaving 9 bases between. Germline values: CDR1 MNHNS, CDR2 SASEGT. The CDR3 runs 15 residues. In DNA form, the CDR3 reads TGTGCCAGCAGTGAAGATGCAGGGGGCACAGATACGCAGTATTTT. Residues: CASSEDAGGTDTQYF.

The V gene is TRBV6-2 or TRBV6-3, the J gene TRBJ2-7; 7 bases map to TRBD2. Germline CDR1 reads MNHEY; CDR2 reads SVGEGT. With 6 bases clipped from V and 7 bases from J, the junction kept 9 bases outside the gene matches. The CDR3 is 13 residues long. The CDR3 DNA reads TGTGCCAGCAGCGCTACTAGCGCGTCGGAGCAGTACTTC. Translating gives CASSATSASEQYF.

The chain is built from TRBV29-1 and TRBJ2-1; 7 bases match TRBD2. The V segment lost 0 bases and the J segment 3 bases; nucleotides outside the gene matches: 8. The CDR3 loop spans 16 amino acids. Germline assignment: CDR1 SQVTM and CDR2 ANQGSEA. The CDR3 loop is CSVEDLGGSHYNEQFF. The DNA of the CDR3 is TGCAGCGTTGAAGATCTGGGGGGGAGCCACTACAATGAGCAGTTCTTC.

Written as DNA, the CDR3 is TGTGCCACCAGCAGAGACAGGGGCGGCTATGGCTACACCTTC. Residues: CATSRDRGGYGYTF. This chain joins TRBV15 and TRBJ1-2; a possible D gene is TRBD1 (6 bases). CDR1 is LNHNV, CDR2 YYDKDF, per germline (reference sequence). The CDR3 sequence is 14 residues long. Trimming stripped 0 bases from V and 4 bases from J, with 9 bases between.

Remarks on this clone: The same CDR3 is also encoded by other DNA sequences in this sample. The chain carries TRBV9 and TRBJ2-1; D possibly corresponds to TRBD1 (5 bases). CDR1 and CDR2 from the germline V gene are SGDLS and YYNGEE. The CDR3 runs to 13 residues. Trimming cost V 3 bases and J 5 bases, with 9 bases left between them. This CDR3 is CASSATGNNEQFF. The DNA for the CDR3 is TGTGCCAGCAGCGCTACAGGAAACAATGAGCAGTTCTTC.

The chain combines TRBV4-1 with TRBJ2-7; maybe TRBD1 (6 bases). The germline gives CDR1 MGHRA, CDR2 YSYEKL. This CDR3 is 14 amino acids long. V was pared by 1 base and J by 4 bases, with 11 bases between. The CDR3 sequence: CASSQGPQGYEQYF. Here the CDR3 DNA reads TGCGCCAGCAGCCAAGGTCCGCAGGGGTACGAGCAGTACTTC.

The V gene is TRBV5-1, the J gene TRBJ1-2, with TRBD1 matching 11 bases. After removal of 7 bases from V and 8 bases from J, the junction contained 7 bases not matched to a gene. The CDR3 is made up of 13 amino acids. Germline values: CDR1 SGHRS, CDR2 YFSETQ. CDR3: CASRGQGEDGYTF. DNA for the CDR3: TGCGCCAGCCGGGGACAGGGGGAAGACGGCTACACCTTC.

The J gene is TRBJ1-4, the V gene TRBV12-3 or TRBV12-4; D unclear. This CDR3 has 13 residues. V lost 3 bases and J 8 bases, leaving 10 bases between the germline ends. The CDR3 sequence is CASSLNRWEKLFF. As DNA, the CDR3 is TGTGCCAGCAGTTTGAACCGGTGGGAAAAACTGTTTTTT.

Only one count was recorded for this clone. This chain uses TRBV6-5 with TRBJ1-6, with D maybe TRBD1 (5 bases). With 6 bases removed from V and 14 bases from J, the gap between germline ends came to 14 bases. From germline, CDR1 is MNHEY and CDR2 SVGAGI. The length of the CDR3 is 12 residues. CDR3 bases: TGTGCCAGCAGACCCGACAGACCAGCCCTCCACTTT. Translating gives CASRPDRPALHF.

CDR3 sequence: CASRQGTGLIDTEAFF. The CDR3 bases are TGTGCCAGCAGGCAAGGGACAGGGCTTATTGACACTGAAGCTTTCTTT. V is TRBV2 and J is TRBJ1-1, with 9 bases matching TRBD1. Germline V gives CDR1 SNHLY, CDR2 FYNNEI. This CDR3 spans 16 amino acids. Trimming took 6 bases from V and 3 from J; bases not matched to a gene: 11. Drawing the rest from reference TRBV2 and TRBJ1-1, the complete variable domain is EPEVTQTPSHQVTQMGQEVILRCVPISNHLYFYWYRQILGQKVEFLVSFYNNEISEKSEIFDDQFSVERPDGSNFTLKIRSTKLEDSAMYFCASRQGTGLIDTEAFFGQGTRLTVV.

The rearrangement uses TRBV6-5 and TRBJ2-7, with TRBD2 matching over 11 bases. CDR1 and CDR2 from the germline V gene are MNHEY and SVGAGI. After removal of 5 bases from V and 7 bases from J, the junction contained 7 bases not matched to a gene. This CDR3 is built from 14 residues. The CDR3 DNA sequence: TGTGCCAGCAGTATAGCGGGAGGGCCGTGGGAGCAGTACTTC. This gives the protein CASSIAGGPWEQYF.

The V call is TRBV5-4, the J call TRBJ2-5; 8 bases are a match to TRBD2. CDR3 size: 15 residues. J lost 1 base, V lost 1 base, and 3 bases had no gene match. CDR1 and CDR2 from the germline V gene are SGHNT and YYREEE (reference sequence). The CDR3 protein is CASSLSGSGQETQYF. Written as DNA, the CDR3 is TGTGCCAGCAGCTTGAGCGGGAGTGGCCAAGAGACCCAGTACTTC.

CDR3 sequence reads: CASSFPLPGVTQETQYF. The CDR3 region has the DNA TGTGCCAGCAGCTTCCCCCTCCCAGGGGTGACCCAAGAGACCCAGTACTTC. V usage is TRBV11-3 and J usage is TRBJ2-5; D might be TRBD1 (6 bases). The CDR3 covers 17 residues. V lost 3 bases and J lost 1, with 18 bases in between. Looked up from germline, CDR1 is SGHNT and CDR2 is YENEEA.

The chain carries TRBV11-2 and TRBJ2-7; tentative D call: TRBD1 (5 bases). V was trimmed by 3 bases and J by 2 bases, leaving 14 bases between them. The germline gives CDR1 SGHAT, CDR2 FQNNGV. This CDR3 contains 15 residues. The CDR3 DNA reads TGTGCCAGCAGCTTCACTTCCGACAGCACCTACGAGCAGTACTTC. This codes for CASSFTSDSTYEQYF.

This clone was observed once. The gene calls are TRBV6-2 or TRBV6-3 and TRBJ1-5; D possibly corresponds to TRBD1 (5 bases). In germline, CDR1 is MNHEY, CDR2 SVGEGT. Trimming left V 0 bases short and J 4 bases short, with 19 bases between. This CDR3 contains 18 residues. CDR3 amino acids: CASSYSTRGTVGNQPQHF. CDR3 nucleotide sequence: TGTGCCAGCAGTTACTCGACGCGGGGGACGGTAGGGAATCAGCCCCAGCATTTT.

CDR3 protein: CASIIDRGAEAFF. Here the CDR3 DNA reads TGTGCCAGCATCATTGACAGGGGCGCTGAAGCTTTCTTT. V usage is TRBV12-3 or TRBV12-4 and J usage is TRBJ1-1, with 8 bases lining up with TRBD1. The length of the CDR3 is 13 residues. The junction had 7 bases not matched to a gene; V was cut back by 7 bases and J by 6 bases.